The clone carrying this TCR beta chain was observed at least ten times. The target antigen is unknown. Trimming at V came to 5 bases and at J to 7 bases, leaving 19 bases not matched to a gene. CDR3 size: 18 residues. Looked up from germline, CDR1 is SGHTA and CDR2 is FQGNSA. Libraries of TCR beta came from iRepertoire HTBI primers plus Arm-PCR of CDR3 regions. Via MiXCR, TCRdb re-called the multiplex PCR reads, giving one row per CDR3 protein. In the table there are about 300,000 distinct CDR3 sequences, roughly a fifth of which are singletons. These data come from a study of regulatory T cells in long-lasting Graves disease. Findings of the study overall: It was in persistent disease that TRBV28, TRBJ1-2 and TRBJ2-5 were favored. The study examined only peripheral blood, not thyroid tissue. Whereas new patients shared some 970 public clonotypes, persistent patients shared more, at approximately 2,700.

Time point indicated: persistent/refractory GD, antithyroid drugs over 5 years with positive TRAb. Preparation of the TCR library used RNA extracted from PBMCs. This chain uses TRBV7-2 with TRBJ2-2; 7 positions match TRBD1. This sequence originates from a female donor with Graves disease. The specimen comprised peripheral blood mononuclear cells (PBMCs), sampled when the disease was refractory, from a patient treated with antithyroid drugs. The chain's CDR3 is CASSPQHDRVGPYGELFF. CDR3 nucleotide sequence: TGTGCCAGCAGCCCCCAACATGACAGGGTGGGACCCTACGGGGAGCTGTTTTTT.